The 12 T cell receptor beta chains presented below share a single source sample, sequenced in a study of T-cell reconstitution after alpha-beta-depleted transplantation in children. Library preparation (for TCRbeta) was performed with unique molecular identifiers. TCRdb passed the PCR reads through MiXCR, listing each CDR3 protein once. The repertoire includes about 690,000 distinct CDR3 sequences, roughly 17% of them detected once, and about 1.1% sits in the top ten. The sample consisted of PBMCs from the stem cell graft donor, taken from the stem cell graft. These receptors all stem from a human donor who donated a stem cell graft to a child with acute myeloid leukemia.

This clonotype appeared once. This rearrangement joins TRBV28 to TRBJ1-5; D remains ambiguous. Per germline, CDR1 MDHEN and CDR2 SYDVKM. The ends were cut back, 6 bases at V and 5 bases at J, with 20 bases in the middle. The CDR3 totals 16 residues. CDR3 in amino acids: CASSPPGGRRDQPQHF. CDR3 in DNA: TGTGCCAGCAGCCCGCCGGGAGGCAGACGGGATCAGCCCCAGCATTTT.

The sample holds many counts of this clonotype. The rearrangement links TRBV5-1 to TRBJ1-1; TRBD1 might be the D (5 bases). CDR3 length equals 15 residues. The germline V and J ends were trimmed by 0 bases and 0 bases, with 9 bases remaining between them. Germline V gene sequence: CDR1 SGHRS, CDR2 YFSETQ. The CDR3 reads CASSLDRTLNTEAFF. DNA for the CDR3: TGCGCCAGCAGCTTGGACAGGACCCTGAACACTGAAGCTTTCTTT.

Concerning this clonotype itself: Its ends do not fully match the called genes, so a read error is possible. The J gene is TRBJ2-5, the V gene TRBV7-2; 7 bases align to TRBD2. The CDR3 contains 13 residues. Germline V gene data show CDR1 as SGHTA and CDR2 as FQGNSA. This chain's CDR3 is CASSFAGEETQNF. The CDR3 DNA reads TGTGCCAGCAGCTTCGCGGGGGAAGAGACCCAGAACTTC.

The J gene is TRBJ2-1, the V gene TRBV7-9, with 10 positions matching TRBD1. V lost 7 bases to trimming and J lost 9 bases; unmatched junction nucleotides: 9. CDR1 is SEHNR and CDR2 is FQNEAQ in the germline V gene (reference sequence). The CDR3 consists of 14 residues. The CDR3 DNA reads TGTGCCAGCACCAGACAGGGGGCCAGGATTGAGCAGTTCTTC. It yields the protein CASTRQGARIEQFF.

There are a few counts of this clonotype. The chain is built from TRBV7-2 and TRBJ2-5; no firm D call. Germline CDR1 is SGHTA and CDR2 is FQGNSA. The V end lost 4 bases, the J end lost 5 bases, and 14 bases lay between the germline ends. The CDR3 loop spans 14 amino acids. The CDR3 coding sequence is TGTGCCAGCAGCTCCGTTGTAGGGTTGGAGACCCAGTACTTC. As protein: CASSSVVGLETQYF.

V gene TRBV19 combines with J gene TRBJ2-7; D is undetermined. Germline V CDR1 and CDR2: LNHDA, SQIVND (reference sequence). V was cut by 1 base and J by 3 bases, with 7 bases left in between. CDR3 length: 13 amino acids. Here the CDR3 reads CASSIGEGYEQYF. CDR3 DNA: TGTGCCAGTAGTATAGGGGAAGGCTACGAGCAGTACTTC.

Concerning this clonotype: This may be a read error: a much more frequent sequence differs by one nucleotide. This chain uses TRBV20-1 with TRBJ2-3; 13 bases fit TRBD2. Germline CDR1 is DFQATT and CDR2 is SNEGSKA (reference sequence). The junction had 4 bases not matched to a gene; V was cut back by 0 bases and J by 7 bases. CDR3 size: 15 residues. Written as DNA, the CDR3 is TGCAGTGCTAGAGATCGGACTAGCGGGGGAAATACGCAGTATTTT. This encodes CSARDRTSGGNTQYF.

The CDR3 region has the DNA TGCAGCGTTCCTGGACTAGCGGGGGTACAAGAGACCCAGTACTTC. Protein product: CSVPGLAGVQETQYF. This chain connects TRBV29-1 to TRBJ2-5; 13 nucleotides line up with TRBD2. This CDR3 spans 15 amino acids. The germline CDR1 and CDR2 sequences are SQVTM and ANQGSEA. V lost 5 bases to trimming and J lost 2 bases; unmatched junction nucleotides: 5.

A remark on this clonotype: A much larger clone differs from this one at a single base, so this may be a read error. The chain couples TRBV6-5 to TRBJ2-7; maybe TRBD1 (6 bases). CDR3 length: 14 amino acids. Germline-derived CDR1 and CDR2 are MNHEY and SVGAGI. Trimming cost V 2 bases and J 4 bases, with 12 bases left between them. The CDR3 DNA sequence: TGTGCCAGCAGTTACAGGGACATGGAGTACGAGCAGTACTTC. Translated, it gives CASSYRDMEYEQYF.

The rearrangement links TRBV29-1 to TRBJ2-5; TRBD1 agrees at 10 bases. V shed 4 bases and J 5 bases; nucleotides not matched to a gene: 7. From germline, CDR1 is SQVTM and CDR2 ANQGSEA. This CDR3 contains 14 residues. The CDR3 spells CSVGRDRGAETQYF. The DNA for the CDR3 is TGCAGCGTTGGCCGGGACAGGGGTGCGGAGACCCAGTACTTC.

This clonotype was detected only a few times. This chain links TRBV20-1 with TRBJ2-1; TRBD2 aligns across 8 bases. This CDR3 contains 20 residues. Per germline, CDR1 DFQATT and CDR2 SNEGSKA (reference sequence). V shed 1 base, J shed 5 bases, and the junction held 22 bases outside the gene matches. The DNA of the CDR3 is TGCAGTGCTAGAGTAACTCTAGGAGTCCTGATTAGCGGGGATGACAATGAGCAGTTCTTC. Its protein is CSARVTLGVLISGDDNEQFF.

In this sample, this clonotype turned up many times. The chain employs TRBV5-5 and TRBJ1-5, with D uncertain. Germline CDR1 is SGHKS and CDR2 is YYEKEE (reference sequence). The CDR3 length is 15 residues. Between the trimmed V and J ends, which lost 4 bases and 1 base, there was a span of 12 bases. DNA for the CDR3: TGTGCCAGCAGCCCGCGGGAGGACAGCAATCAGCCCCAGCATTTT. Its translation: CASSPREDSNQPQHF.